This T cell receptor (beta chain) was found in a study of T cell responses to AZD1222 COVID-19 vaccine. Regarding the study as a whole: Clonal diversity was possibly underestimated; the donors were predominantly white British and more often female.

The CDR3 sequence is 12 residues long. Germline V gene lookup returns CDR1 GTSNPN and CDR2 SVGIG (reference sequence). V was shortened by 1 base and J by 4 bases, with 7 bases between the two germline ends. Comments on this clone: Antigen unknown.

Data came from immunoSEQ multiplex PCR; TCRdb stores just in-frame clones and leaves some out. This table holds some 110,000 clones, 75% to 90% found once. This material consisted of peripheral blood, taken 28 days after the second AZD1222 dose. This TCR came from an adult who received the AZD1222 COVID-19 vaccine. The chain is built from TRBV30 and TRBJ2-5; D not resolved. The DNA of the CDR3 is TGTGCCTGGAGTGCCCGGTCAGAGACCCAGTACTTC. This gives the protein CAWSARSETQYF.